These T cell receptor beta chains were read from a single sample in a study of neurological immune-mediated disorders. Using its own MiXCR run on the 5' RACE reads, TCRdb lists one record per CDR3 protein. The sample lists fewer than 25,000 distinct CDR3 sequences; under 15% were seen once. Sequencing input: PBMCs. The origin of the receptors is a woman aged 40 to 50 with HTLV-1-associated myelopathy (HAM/TSP). The CDR3 runs from the conserved cysteine through the conserved F or W. Fields, in order: V gene, clone size, D gene, J gene, CDR3 protein, CDR3 DNA. The D gene is left open where the match is weak. Expanded clones are given a class, and other clones once, few, many or no size at all.

v_call: TRBV15; clone_size: many; d_call: NA; j_call: TRBJ2-5; cdr3_aa: CATSSVLRETQYF; cdr3_nt: TGTGCCACCAGCAGTGTGCTGCGGGAGACCCAGTACTTC
v_call: TRBV20-1; clone_size: few; d_call: TRBD2; j_call: TRBJ2-2; cdr3_aa: CSARTLAGARNTGELFF; cdr3_nt: TGCAGTGCTAGAACGTTAGCGGGGGCCCGTAACACCGGGGAGCTGTTTTTT
v_call: TRBV6-1; clone_size: many; d_call: TRBD1; j_call: TRBJ2-3; cdr3_aa: CASSEATGGADTQYF; cdr3_nt: TGTGCCAGCAGTGAAGCGACAGGGGGCGCAGATACGCAGTATTTT
v_call: TRBV5-1; clone_size: many; d_call: NA; j_call: TRBJ1-1; cdr3_aa: CASSSSDRNTEAFF; cdr3_nt: TGCGCCAGCAGCTCCTCGGACAGGAACACTGAAGCTTTCTTT
v_call: TRBV6-5; clone_size: many; d_call: NA; j_call: TRBJ1-4; cdr3_aa: CASSYGQHNEKLFF; cdr3_nt: TGTGCCAGCAGTTACGGGCAGCATAATGAAAAACTGTTTTTT
v_call: TRBV5-1; clone_size: many; d_call: TRBD1; j_call: TRBJ2-6; cdr3_aa: CASSGDRGLSGANVLTF; cdr3_nt: TGCGCCAGCAGCGGCGACAGGGGGCTATCTGGGGCCAACGTCCTGACTTTC
v_call: TRBV15; clone_size: many; d_call: NA; j_call: TRBJ2-5; cdr3_aa: CATGETQYF; cdr3_nt: TGTGCCACCGGGGAGACCCAGTACTTC
v_call: TRBV5-5; clone_size: many; d_call: NA; j_call: TRBJ1-2; cdr3_aa: CVSSPSTVNYGYTF; cdr3_nt: TGTGTCAGCAGCCCTTCCACGGTGAACTATGGCTACACCTTC
v_call: TRBV10-3; clone_size: NA; d_call: NA; j_call: TRBJ1-5; cdr3_aa: CAISESFSGDNQPQHF; cdr3_nt: TGTGCCATCAGTGAGTCATTCTCGGGGGACAATCAGCCCCAGCATTTT
v_call: TRBV10-3; clone_size: many; d_call: NA; j_call: TRBJ1-4; cdr3_aa: CAISDVPATNEKLFF; cdr3_nt: TGTGCCATCAGTGACGTCCCGGCAACTAATGAAAAACTGTTTTTT
v_call: TRBV15; clone_size: many; d_call: NA; j_call: TRBJ2-6; cdr3_aa: CATSRGSEYGTGANVLTF; cdr3_nt: TGTGCCACCAGCAGGGGCTCGGAATACGGGACTGGGGCCAACGTCCTGACTTTC
v_call: TRBV6-5; clone_size: many; d_call: TRBD1; j_call: TRBJ1-1; cdr3_aa: CASRVQGENTEAFF; cdr3_nt: TGTGCCAGCAGGGTACAGGGGGAGAACACTGAAGCTTTCTTT
v_call: TRBV10-3; clone_size: many; d_call: NA; j_call: TRBJ2-3; cdr3_aa: CAISVVTDTQYF; cdr3_nt: TGTGCCATCAGTGTCGTCACAGATACGCAGTATTTT
v_call: TRBV12-3/TRBV12-4; clone_size: NA; d_call: TRBD1; j_call: TRBJ2-4; cdr3_aa: CANSLSVDPGQGHRAKNIQYF; cdr3_nt: TGTGCCAACAGTTTAAGCGTGGACCCGGGACAGGGACATAGGGCCAAAAACATTCAGTACTTC
v_call: TRBV20-1; clone_size: NA; d_call: TRBD2; j_call: TRBJ2-3; cdr3_aa: CSASPGGGDTDTQYF; cdr3_nt: TGCAGTGCTAGTCCGGGCGGGGGGGACACAGATACGCAGTATTTT
v_call: TRBV12-3/TRBV12-4; clone_size: many; d_call: TRBD1; j_call: TRBJ1-5; cdr3_aa: CASSRGQDSNQPQHF; cdr3_nt: TGTGCCAGCAGCCGAGGACAGGATAGCAATCAGCCCCAGCATTTT
v_call: TRBV5-1; clone_size: NA; d_call: NA; j_call: TRBJ2-5; cdr3_aa: CASSGGSWEEIQYF; cdr3_nt: TGCGCCAGCAGCGGGGGATCATGGGAAGAGATCCAGTACTTC
v_call: TRBV5-5; clone_size: many; d_call: NA; j_call: TRBJ1-2; cdr3_aa: CASSGPGRTADILPYGYTF; cdr3_nt: TGTGCCAGCAGCGGCCCCGGAAGGACAGCCGATATTCTACCCTATGGCTACACCTTC
v_call: TRBV6-6; clone_size: many; d_call: NA; j_call: TRBJ2-3; cdr3_aa: CASSYGGRATDTQYF; cdr3_nt: TGTGCCAGCAGTTACGGCGGGCGTGCAACAGATACGCAGTATTTT
v_call: TRBV7-9; clone_size: many; d_call: NA; j_call: TRBJ1-2; cdr3_aa: CASSLGFGYTF; cdr3_nt: TGTGCCAGCAGCTTAGGATTTGGCTACACCTTC
v_call: TRBV20-1; clone_size: many; d_call: NA; j_call: TRBJ2-1; cdr3_aa: CSASDTSFGQFF; cdr3_nt: TGCAGTGCTAGTGATACTAGTTTTGGGCAGTTCTTC
v_call: TRBV11-3; clone_size: NA; d_call: NA; j_call: TRBJ2-1; cdr3_aa: CASSLWDGDEQFF; cdr3_nt: TGTGCCAGCAGCTTGTGGGATGGCGATGAGCAGTTCTTC
v_call: TRBV13; clone_size: NA; d_call: TRBD1; j_call: TRBJ1-2; cdr3_aa: CASTQGVGYGYTF; cdr3_nt: TGTGCCAGCACCCAGGGGGTAGGCTATGGCTACACCTTC
v_call: TRBV20-1; clone_size: many; d_call: TRBD1; j_call: TRBJ2-3; cdr3_aa: CSAHHRGKTDTQYF; cdr3_nt: TGCAGTGCCCATCACAGGGGGAAGACAGATACGCAGTATTTT
v_call: TRBV5-5; clone_size: many; d_call: NA; j_call: TRBJ1-1; cdr3_aa: CASSQAGRWNTEAFF; cdr3_nt: TGTGCCAGCAGCCAGGCGGGCCGATGGAACACTGAAGCTTTCTTT
v_call: TRBV5-1; clone_size: many; d_call: NA; j_call: TRBJ1-5; cdr3_aa: CASRGSDNQPQHF; cdr3_nt: TGCGCCAGCAGAGGATCAGACAATCAGCCCCAGCATTTT
v_call: TRBV15; clone_size: many; d_call: NA; j_call: TRBJ2-2; cdr3_aa: CATSREYPANTGELFF; cdr3_nt: TGTGCCACCAGCAGAGAGTATCCGGCGAACACCGGGGAGCTGTTTTTT
v_call: TRBV12-5; clone_size: many; d_call: NA; j_call: TRBJ2-4; cdr3_aa: CAIDSLAKNIQYF; cdr3_nt: TGTGCTATTGACAGTTTAGCCAAAAACATTCAGTACTTC
v_call: TRBV5-1; clone_size: many; d_call: TRBD2; j_call: TRBJ2-1; cdr3_aa: CASSLTGGYNEQFF; cdr3_nt: TGCGCCAGCAGCTTGACGGGGGGGTACAATGAGCAGTTCTTC
v_call: TRBV20-1; clone_size: few; d_call: NA; j_call: TRBJ2-5; cdr3_aa: CSARDLEEQESQYF; cdr3_nt: TGCAGTGCTAGAGATCTAGAGGAACAAGAGAGCCAGTACTTC
v_call: TRBV7-8; clone_size: many; d_call: NA; j_call: TRBJ1-4; cdr3_aa: CASSPHRETNEKLFF; cdr3_nt: TGTGCCAGCAGCCCGCACAGGGAGACTAATGAAAAACTGTTTTTT
v_call: TRBV20-1; clone_size: many; d_call: NA; j_call: TRBJ2-1; cdr3_aa: CSAKKDSYNEQFF; cdr3_nt: TGCAGTGCTAAAAAAGACAGCTACAATGAGCAGTTCTTC
v_call: TRBV20-1; clone_size: many; d_call: NA; j_call: TRBJ2-2; cdr3_aa: CSAAAAATGELFF; cdr3_nt: TGCAGTGCCGCGGCTGCGGCCACCGGGGAGCTGTTTTTT
v_call: TRBV11-2; clone_size: medium-sized; d_call: TRBD1; j_call: TRBJ2-3; cdr3_aa: CASSSYRTGSTDTQYF; cdr3_nt: TGTGCCAGCAGCTCCTACCGGACAGGGAGCACAGATACGCAGTATTTT
v_call: TRBV20-1; clone_size: many; d_call: NA; j_call: TRBJ1-1; cdr3_aa: CSARDTVGSTEAFF; cdr3_nt: TGCAGTGCTAGGGATACGGTAGGGAGCACTGAAGCTTTCTTT
v_call: TRBV7-2; clone_size: many; d_call: TRBD2; j_call: TRBJ2-1; cdr3_aa: CASSLGRGLAAYNEQFF; cdr3_nt: TGTGCCAGCAGCTTAGGGAGGGGACTAGCGGCCTACAATGAGCAGTTCTTC
v_call: TRBV5-1; clone_size: many; d_call: TRBD1; j_call: TRBJ2-1; cdr3_aa: CASSHRTGSYNEQFF; cdr3_nt: TGCGCCAGCAGCCACAGGACAGGGAGCTACAATGAGCAGTTCTTC